This T cell receptor (beta chain) was identified during a study of blood T cell repertoires in COVID-19. In the original processing: Nucleated cell counts were estimated from reference gene primer amplification. Clones were read by immunoSEQ multiplex PCR, and TCRdb kept only the in-frame ones, dropping some. The D gene and trimming were derived from the DNA, and the V and J assignments and clone size from that table. Here the sample spans about 520,000 clones, 80% to 90% being singletons. Germline CDR1 SGHTA, CDR2 FQGTGA. The CDR3 loop spans 14 amino acids. With 3 bases removed from V and 8 bases from J, the gap between germline ends came to 11 bases.

The sequence was collected from a human donor in a cohort sampled during active COVID-19. This sequence joins TRBV7-3 and TRBJ1-6, with D tentatively TRBD1 (5 bases). The sequenced material came from peripheral blood. The CDR3 DNA reads as TGTGCCAGCAGCTTCGGGGGGTCATATTCACCCCTCCACTTT. This gives the protein CASSFGGSYSPLHF. The variable domain in full, with the rest retrieved from reference TRBV7-3 and TRBJ1-6, is GAGVSQTPSNKVTEKGKYVELRCDPISGHTALYWYRQSLGQGPEFLIYFQGTGAADDSGLPNDRFFAVRPEGSVSTLKIQRTERGDSAVYLCASSFGGSYSPLHFGNGTRLTVT.